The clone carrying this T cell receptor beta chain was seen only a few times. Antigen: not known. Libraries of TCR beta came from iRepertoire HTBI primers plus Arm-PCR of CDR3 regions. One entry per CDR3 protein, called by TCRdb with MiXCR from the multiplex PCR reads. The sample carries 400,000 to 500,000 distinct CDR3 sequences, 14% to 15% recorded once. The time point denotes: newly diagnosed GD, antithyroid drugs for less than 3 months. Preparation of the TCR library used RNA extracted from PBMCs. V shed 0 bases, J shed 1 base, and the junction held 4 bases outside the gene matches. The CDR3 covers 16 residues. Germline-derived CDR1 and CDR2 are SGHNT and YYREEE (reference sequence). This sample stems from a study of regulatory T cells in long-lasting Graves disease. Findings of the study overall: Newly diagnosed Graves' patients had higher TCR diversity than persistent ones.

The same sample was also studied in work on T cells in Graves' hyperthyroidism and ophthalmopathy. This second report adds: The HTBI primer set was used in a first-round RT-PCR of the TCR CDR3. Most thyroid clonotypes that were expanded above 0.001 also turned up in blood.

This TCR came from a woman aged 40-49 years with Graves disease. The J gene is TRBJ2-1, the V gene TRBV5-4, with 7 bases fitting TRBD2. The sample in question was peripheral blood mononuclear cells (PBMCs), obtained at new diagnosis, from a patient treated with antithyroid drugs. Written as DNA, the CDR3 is TGTGCCAGCAGCTTGGACTTGCGGGGGTCCTACAATGAGCAGTTCTTC. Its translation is CASSLDLRGSYNEQFF.